These 7 T cell receptor beta chains were sequenced from one sample in a study of T-cell reconstitution after alpha-beta-depleted transplantation in children. Unique molecular identifiers were built into the TCRbeta library. TCRdb re-called the PCR reads with MiXCR, one entry per CDR3 protein. The repertoire holds 420,000 or so distinct CDR3 sequences, with about a tenth as singletons. This sample comprised PBMCs from the stem cell graft donor, obtained from the stem cell graft. The receptors stem from a human donor who donated a stem cell graft to a child with acute myeloid leukemia.

A few counts support this clonotype. The chain combines TRBV12-3 or TRBV12-4 with TRBJ2-1; D is undetermined. V lost 6 bases to trimming and J lost 4 bases, with 22 bases between them. The CDR3 spans 17 residues. CDR3 protein: CASSPLSDPVLYNEQFF. In nucleotides, the CDR3 is TGTGCCAGCAGCCCGTTGAGTGATCCAGTGTTATACAATGAGCAGTTCTTC.

This clonotype was seen many times. This chain connects TRBV6-5 to TRBJ2-4; weak D call: TRBD1 (6 bases). V was cut by 2 bases and J by 4 bases, with 6 bases left in between. This CDR3 comprises 13 residues. The germline V gene has CDR1 MNHEY and CDR2 SVGAGI. This CDR3 is CASSYGQKNIQYF. The CDR3 nucleotides read TGTGCCAGCAGTTACGGACAGAAAAACATTCAGTACTTC.

This clonotype has just a few counts. The rearrangement uses TRBV3-1 and TRBJ1-3; D unclear. Germline V CDR1 and CDR2: LGHDT, YNNKEL (reference sequence). V gave up 1 base and J gave up 4 bases, with 11 bases separating them. CDR3 length equals 15 residues. As DNA, the CDR3 is TGTGCCAGCAGCCAAGGAGCGAGGATGGGAAACACCATATATTTT. This encodes CASSQGARMGNTIYF.

This clonotype was detected many times. The chain links TRBV6-2 or TRBV6-3 to TRBJ2-3, with D possibly matching TRBD2 (5 bases). Trimming removed 2 bases from V and 0 bases from J, with 12 bases in between. CDR3 length: 16 residues. Germline V gene data show CDR1 as MNHEY and CDR2 as SVGEGT. The CDR3 sequence is CASSYSGRSSTDTQYF. CDR3 sequence (DNA): TGTGCCAGCAGTTACAGCGGACGCTCTAGCACAGATACGCAGTATTTT.

The gene calls are TRBV7-2 and TRBJ2-7, with TRBD1 matching over 8 bases. This CDR3 region has 13 residues. Germline V gives CDR1 SGHTA, CDR2 FQGNSA. V was pared by 2 bases and J by 3 bases, with 0 bases of the junction left unmatched. The CDR3 spells CASSLTGGYEQYV. For the CDR3, the DNA is TGTGCCAGCAGCTTAACAGGGGGCTACGAGCAGTACGTC.

The V and J genes are TRBV19 and TRBJ1-2; D is perhaps TRBD1 (5 bases). V dropped 6 bases and J dropped 4 bases, with 18 bases sitting between them. Germline CDR1 reads LNHDA; CDR2 reads SQIVND (reference sequence). The CDR3 loop spans 15 amino acids. This chain's CDR3 is CASRKPSDRSYGYTF. As DNA, the CDR3 is TGTGCCAGTAGGAAGCCATCAGACAGAAGCTATGGCTACACCTTC.

This clonotype occurred a few times. This chain joins TRBV12-3 or TRBV12-4 and TRBJ2-1; D gene unclear. The CDR3 runs 13 residues. V shed 3 bases and J shed 8 bases, with 11 bases lying between them. The CDR3 spells CASSLGPLDEQFF. CDR3 in DNA: TGTGCCAGCAGTTTGGGTCCCCTGGATGAGCAGTTCTTC.